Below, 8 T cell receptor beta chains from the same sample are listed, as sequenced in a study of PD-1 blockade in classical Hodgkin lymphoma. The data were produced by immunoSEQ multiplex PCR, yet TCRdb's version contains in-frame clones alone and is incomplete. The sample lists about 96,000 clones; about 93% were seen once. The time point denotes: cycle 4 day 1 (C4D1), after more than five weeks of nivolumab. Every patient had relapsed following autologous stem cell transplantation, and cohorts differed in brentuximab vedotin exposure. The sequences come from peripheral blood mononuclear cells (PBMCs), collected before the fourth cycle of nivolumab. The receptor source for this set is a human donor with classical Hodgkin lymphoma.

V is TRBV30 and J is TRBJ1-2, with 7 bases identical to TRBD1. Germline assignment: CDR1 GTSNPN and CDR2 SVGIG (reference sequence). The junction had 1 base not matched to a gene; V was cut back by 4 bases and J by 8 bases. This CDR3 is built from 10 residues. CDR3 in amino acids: CAWNRGGYTF. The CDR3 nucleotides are TGTGCCTGGAACAGGGGCGGCTACACCTTC. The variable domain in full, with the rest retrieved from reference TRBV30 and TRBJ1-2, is SQTIHQWPATLVQPVGSPLSLECTVEGTSNPNLYWYRQAAGRGLQLLFYSVGIGQISSEVPQNLSASRPQDRQFILSSKKLLLSDSGFYLCAWNRGGYTFGSGTRLTVV.

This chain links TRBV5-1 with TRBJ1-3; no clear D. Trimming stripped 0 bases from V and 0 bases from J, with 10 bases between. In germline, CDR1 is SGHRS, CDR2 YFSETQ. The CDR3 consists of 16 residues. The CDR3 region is CASSLDSLLSGNTIYF. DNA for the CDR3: TGCGCCAGCAGCTTGGACAGCTTACTCTCTGGAAACACCATATATTTT.

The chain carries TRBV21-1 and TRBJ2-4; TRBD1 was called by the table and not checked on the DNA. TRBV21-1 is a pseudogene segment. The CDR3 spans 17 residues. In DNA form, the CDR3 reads TGTGCCAGCAGCAAAGAGTATGAACAGGTGGGGAAAAACATTCAGTATTTC. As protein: CASSKEYEQVGKNIQYF.

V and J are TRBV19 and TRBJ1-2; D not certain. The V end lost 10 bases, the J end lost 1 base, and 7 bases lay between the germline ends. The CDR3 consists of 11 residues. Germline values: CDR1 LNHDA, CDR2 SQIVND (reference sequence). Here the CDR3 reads CATTDNYGYTF. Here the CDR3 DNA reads TGTGCCACCACAGATAACTATGGCTACACCTTC.

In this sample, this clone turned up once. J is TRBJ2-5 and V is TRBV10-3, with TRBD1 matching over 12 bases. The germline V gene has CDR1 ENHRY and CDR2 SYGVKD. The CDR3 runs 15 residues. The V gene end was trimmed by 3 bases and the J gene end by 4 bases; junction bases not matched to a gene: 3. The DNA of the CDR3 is TGTGCCATCAGTGACCCGGGACAGGGGGCAGAGACCCAGTACTTC. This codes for CAISDPGQGAETQYF.

CDR3 loop: CASSPTSGTDEQFF. The CDR3 DNA reads as TGTGCCAGTAGTCCAACTAGCGGGACAGATGAGCAGTTCTTC. The genes are TRBV19 and TRBJ2-1; 10 positions match TRBD2. The germline V gene encodes CDR1 LNHDA and CDR2 SQIVND (reference sequence). The CDR3 covers 14 residues. The trim removed 5 bases at V and 8 bases at J, leaving 6 bases unmatched.

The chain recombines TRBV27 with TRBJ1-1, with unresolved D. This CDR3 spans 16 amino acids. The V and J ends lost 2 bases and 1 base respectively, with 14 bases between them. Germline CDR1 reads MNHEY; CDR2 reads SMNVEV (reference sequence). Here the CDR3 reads CASSLEPPKGNTEAFF. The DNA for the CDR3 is TGTGCCAGCAGTTTAGAGCCCCCGAAGGGGAACACTGAAGCTTTCTTT.

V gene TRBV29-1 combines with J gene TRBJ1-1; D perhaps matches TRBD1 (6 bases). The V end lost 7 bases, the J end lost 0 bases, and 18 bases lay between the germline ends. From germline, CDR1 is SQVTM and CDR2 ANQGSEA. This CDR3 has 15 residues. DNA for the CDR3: TGCAGCGCCATGGGGGGCAGGGGCCTGAACACTGAAGCTTTCTTT. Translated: CSAMGGRGLNTEAFF.